This entry lists 18 T cell receptor beta chains sequenced from one sample in a study of T cell changes during pregnancy in multiple sclerosis. Sequencing was performed with immunoSEQ multiplex PCR; in TCRdb, only in-frame clones are kept and a portion is missing. The sample lists 70,000 to 90,000 clones, about 90% occurring once. The sample consisted of PBMCs, taken in the first trimester of pregnancy. Receptors were obtained from a female donor in good health, serving as a control in a pregnancy study. Some clones in this sample may be carry-over from other donors' samples.

J is TRBJ1-1 and V is TRBV6-5; D call uncertain. V was pared by 11 bases and J by 3 bases, with 19 bases between. The germline V gene has CDR1 MNHEY and CDR2 SVGAGI. This CDR3 has 14 residues. The CDR3 DNA reads TGTGCCTCTCGATCAGAGAGGCCTCACACTGAAGCTTTCTTT. Translation: CASRSERPHTEAFF.

This chain uses TRBV6-1 with TRBJ2-3; TRBD2 is a possible D gene (7 bases). The V gene lost 6 bases and the J gene lost 1 base, with 11 bases spanning the gap. Germline V gene lookup returns CDR1 MNHNS and CDR2 SASEGT. CDR3 length equals 14 residues. CDR3 DNA: TGTGCCAGCAGACAGGGAGGGGGCACAGATACGCAGTATTTT. Protein product: CASRQGGGTDTQYF.

J is TRBJ2-7 and V is TRBV28; possibly TRBD1 for D (6 bases). V gave up 6 bases and J gave up 1 base, with 16 bases separating them. The CDR3 is made up of 15 amino acids. Per germline, CDR1 MDHEN and CDR2 SYDVKM. CDR3 amino acids: CASSPLTGTSYEQYF. The CDR3 DNA sequence: TGTGCCAGCAGCCCACTTACCGGGACATCCTACGAGCAGTACTTC.

This CDR3 is CASSWRGGTDEQYF. The CDR3 DNA is TGCGCCAGCAGCTGGAGGGGGGGCACGGACGAGCAGTACTTC. This rearrangement joins TRBV5-1 to TRBJ2-7, with D possibly matching TRBD2 (7 bases). V was pared by 3 bases and J by 5 bases, with 15 bases between. CDR3 length: 14 amino acids. The germline gives CDR1 SGHRS, CDR2 YFSETQ.

The rearrangement links TRBV27 to TRBJ2-1, with 10 positions matching TRBD2. The germline V gene encodes CDR1 MNHEY and CDR2 SMNVEV (reference sequence). The CDR3 length is 15 residues. Trimming cost V 5 bases and J 5 bases; bases outside gene matches: 6. CDR3 sequence reads: CASSPAGGEHNEQFF. The CDR3 coding sequence is TGTGCCAGCAGTCCAGCGGGGGGGGAGCACAATGAGCAGTTCTTC.

V and J are TRBV29-1 and TRBJ1-1, with D uncertain. This CDR3 contains 16 residues. In germline, CDR1 is SQVTM, CDR2 ANQGSEA. Trimming took 6 bases from V and 0 from J, leaving 20 bases between them. CDR3 in DNA: TGCAGCGTGACGGGATTTAGGATGCCTATGAACACTGAAGCTTTCTTT. Its translation is CSVTGFRMPMNTEAFF.

The chain employs TRBV6-5 and TRBJ1-3, with 7 bases lining up with TRBD1. The CDR3 length is 14 residues. V trimming: 6 bases; J trimming: 4 bases; junction bases outside the gene matches: 6. Germline CDR1 and CDR2: MNHEY and SVGAGI. For the CDR3, the DNA is TGTGCCAGCAGACCGACAGGGTCCGGAAACACCATATATTTT. Translation gives CASRPTGSGNTIYF.

The sample holds one count of this clone. The chain couples TRBV5-4 to TRBJ1-6; 7 bases agree with TRBD1. V shed 0 bases and J 7 bases; nucleotides not matched to a gene: 4. The CDR3 is made up of 15 amino acids. Germline CDR1 and CDR2: SGHNT and YYREEE (reference sequence). The CDR3 coding sequence is TGTGCCAGCAGCTTGGCCGGGGACAGCAATTCACCCCTCCACTTT. Protein sequence: CASSLAGDSNSPLHF.

J is TRBJ1-2 and V is TRBV5-6; D might be TRBD1 (6 bases). The CDR3 totals 13 residues. Trimming cost V 5 bases and J 6 bases, with 14 bases left between them. Germline CDR1 SGHDT, CDR2 YYEEEE. This CDR3 reads CASSVGRGHGYTF. As DNA, the CDR3 is TGTGCCAGCAGTGTCGGCAGGGGCCATGGCTACACCTTC.

This clone has only one observation. This chain links TRBV7-2 with TRBJ2-1; D call uncertain. This CDR3 is built from 11 residues. Trimming removed 1 base at V and 9 bases at J, with 4 bases between. Germline CDR1 SGHTA, CDR2 FQGNSA. The CDR3 protein is CASSLGGEQFF. Here the CDR3 DNA reads TGTGCCAGCAGCTTAGGAGGTGAGCAGTTCTTC.

This clone was observed a handful of times. This chain links TRBV11-2 with TRBJ2-1; TRBD2 aligns across 11 bases. Unmatched junction bases numbered 4, after V lost 3 bases and J lost 6 bases. This CDR3 has 15 amino acids. CDR1 is SGHAT and CDR2 is FQNNGV in the germline V gene. The CDR3 coding sequence is TGTGCCAGCAGCTTTTTACTAGCGGGAGCCAATGAGCAGTTCTTC. This gives the protein CASSFLLAGANEQFF.

The chain couples TRBV4-1 to TRBJ2-7, with TRBD2 identical over 11 bases. J gave up 7 bases and V 1 base, and 9 bases lay outside the gene matches. Germline CDR1 reads MGHRA; CDR2 reads YSYEKL. The CDR3 totals 16 residues. CDR3 sequence (DNA): TGCGCCAGCAGCCAAGCCACCCTAGCGGGAGGAGGGGAGCAGTACTTC. Translated: CASSQATLAGGGEQYF.

V and J are TRBV28 and TRBJ2-7, with 8 nucleotides matching TRBD2. The CDR3 loop spans 13 amino acids. V shed 6 bases, J shed 4 bases, and the junction held 5 bases outside the gene matches. Per the germline V gene, CDR1 is MDHEN and CDR2 is SYDVKM. CDR3 protein: CASRQAGEYEQYF. The DNA of the CDR3 is TGTGCCAGCAGACAAGCGGGAGAGTACGAGCAGTACTTC.

This chain uses TRBV4-1 with TRBJ1-4; D remains ambiguous. CDR3 length: 16 amino acids. Germline-derived CDR1 and CDR2 are MGHRA and YSYEKL. The V end lost 3 bases, the J end lost 0 bases, and 11 bases lay between the germline ends. The CDR3 sequence is CASSQLGGATNEKLFF. The CDR3, as DNA: TGCGCCAGCAGCCAGCTAGGCGGTGCAACTAATGAAAAACTGTTTTTT.

The chain combines TRBV9 with TRBJ2-3; 12 bases are a match to TRBD2. Germline V gene lookup returns CDR1 SGDLS and CDR2 YYNGEE. The V gene end was trimmed by 3 bases and the J gene end by 5 bases; junction bases not matched to a gene: 4. CDR3 length: 15 amino acids. The CDR3 sequence is CASSGRLAGEDTQYF. The DNA of the CDR3 is TGTGCCAGCAGCGGACGACTAGCGGGGGAAGATACGCAGTATTTT. The entire variable domain, with the rest obtained from reference TRBV9 and TRBJ2-3, is as follows: DSGVTQTPKHLITATGQRVTLRCSPRSGDLSVYWYQQSLDQGLQFLIQYYNGEERAKGNILERFSAQQFPDLHSELNLSSLELGDSALYFCASSGRLAGEDTQYFGPGTRLTVL.

CDR3 in amino acids: CASSTGGLGGANYGYTF. The CDR3 DNA follows: TGTGCCAGCAGCACGGGGGGACTGGGGGGAGCTAACTATGGCTACACCTTC. This chain connects TRBV7-2 to TRBJ1-2; D might be TRBD1 (5 bases). Trimming left V 5 bases short and J 0 bases short, with 19 bases between. Germline loops: CDR1 SGHTA, CDR2 FQGNSA. CDR3 length: 17 residues.

CDR3 sequence reads: CASRPTGTGLYEQYF. The DNA of the CDR3 is TGCGCCAGCAGACCGACCGGGACAGGTCTCTACGAGCAGTACTTC. The chain carries TRBV5-1 and TRBJ2-7; 8 bases agree with TRBD1. The CDR3 is 15 residues long. Germline V gives CDR1 SGHRS, CDR2 YFSETQ. Germline trimming cut 5 bases from V and 3 bases from J; bases unmatched to any gene: 10. The full variable domain, completed using reference TRBV5-1 and TRBJ2-7, is KAGVTQTPRYLIKTRGQQVTLSCSPISGHRSVSWYQQTPGQGLQFLFEYFSETQRNKGNFPGRFSGRQFSNSRSEMNVSTLELGDSALYLCASRPTGTGLYEQYFGPGTRLTVT.

The chain recombines TRBV4-3 with TRBJ2-2, with a possible D match to TRBD2 (6 bases). CDR3 length: 16 amino acids. From germline, CDR1 is LGHNA and CDR2 YSLEER. V was pared by 4 bases and J by 4 bases, with 16 bases between. CDR3 protein: CASSPPARRGTGELFF. For the CDR3, the DNA is TGCGCCAGCAGCCCCCCCGCGCGGCGGGGCACCGGGGAGCTGTTTTTT.